These 5 T cell receptor beta chains share one sample of origin, sequenced in a study of T cells in Graves' hyperthyroidism and ophthalmopathy. Amplification yielded TCR beta CDR3 regions, with RNA transcripts as the source. With the HTBI primer set, the TCR CDR3 went through a first round of RT-PCR. A single record per CDR3 protein comes from TCRdb applying MiXCR to the multiplex PCR reads. Here the sample spans 300,000 to 350,000 distinct CDR3 sequences, about 21% being singletons. The material sequenced was blood. The receptors shown here come from a woman in her forties or fifties with Graves' hyperthyroidism.

The gene calls are TRBV11-2 and TRBJ2-1, with D perhaps TRBD2 (6 bases). The CDR3 length is 15 residues. With 0 bases removed from V and 8 bases from J, the gap between germline ends came to 14 bases. The germline V gene has CDR1 SGHAT and CDR2 FQNNGV. DNA of the CDR3: TGTGCCAGCAGCTTAGACGGGAGAGGCTTCGATGAGCAGTTCTTC. Translating gives CASSLDGRGFDEQFF.

This clonotype showed up just a few times. CDR3 in DNA: TGCGCCAGCTCGTGGAGGGGAATGATTTGGCCCCAGCATTTT. Residues: CASSWRGMIWPQHF. The chain employs TRBV5-1 and TRBJ1-5, with a possible D match to TRBD1 (5 bases). There are 14 residues in the CDR3. V lost 7 bases and J 9 bases, leaving 20 bases between the germline ends. CDR1 is SGHRS, CDR2 YFSETQ, per germline. Complete variable domain (other parts from reference TRBV5-1 and TRBJ1-5): KAGVTQTPRYLIKTRGQQVTLSCSPISGHRSVSWYQQTPGQGLQFLFEYFSETQRNKGNFPGRFSGRQFSNSRSEMNVSTLELGDSALYLCASSWRGMIWPQHFGDGTRLSIL.

In this sample, this clonotype turned up many times. V gene TRBV6-5 combines with J gene TRBJ1-2, with D possibly being TRBD1 (5 bases). Germline values: CDR1 MNHEY, CDR2 SVGAGI. V lost 2 bases and J 8 bases, leaving 12 bases between the germline ends. The CDR3 loop spans 13 amino acids. The CDR3 reads CASSYEGLTGYTF. In nucleotides, the CDR3 is TGTGCCAGCAGTTACGAGGGGCTGACGGGCTACACCTTC.

This clonotype was counted once. CDR3 in DNA: TGTGCCAGCAGCTTGGACTTGGGGGATGGCTACACCTTC. It specifies CASSLDLGDGYTF. The chain has TRBV5-4 and TRBJ1-2; maybe TRBD1 (5 bases). Germline lookup yields CDR1 SGHNT and CDR2 YYREEE (reference sequence). Trimming removed 0 bases at V and 6 bases at J, with 9 bases between. This CDR3 contains 13 residues. Full variable domain (outside the CDR3, taken from reference TRBV5-4 and TRBJ1-2): ETGVTQSPTHLIKTRGQQVTLRCSSQSGHNTVSWYQQALGQGPQFIFQYYREEENGRGNFPPRFSGLQFPNYSSELNVNALELDDSALYLCASSLDLGDGYTFGSGTRLTVV.

The CDR3 protein is CASSQGLAGVGTQYF. CDR3 coding DNA: TGCGCCAGCAGCCAGGGACTAGCGGGGGTGGGGACCCAGTACTTC. The chain recombines TRBV4-1 with TRBJ2-5, with 14 bases aligning to TRBD2. V was clipped by 3 bases and J by 7 bases; unmatched bases: 4. CDR1 is MGHRA and CDR2 is YSYEKL in the germline V gene. This CDR3 is built from 15 residues.